The 3 T cell receptor beta chains below come from one sample, sequenced in a study of T cell responses to AZD1222 COVID-19 vaccine. Profiling relied on immunoSEQ multiplex PCR, and the TCRdb table lists in-frame clones only, not all of them. The sample lists 60,000 to 75,000 clones, 85% seen once, with roughly a fifth in the top ten. This material consisted of peripheral blood, taken on day 0 of AZD1222 vaccination. The receptors shown here come from an adult in good health.

The chain combines TRBV11-3 with TRBJ2-1; D is perhaps TRBD1 (6 bases). Trimming took off 5 bases at V and 9 bases at J, with 14 bases between the two ends. The CDR3 consists of 13 residues. Germline loops: CDR1 SGHNT, CDR2 YENEEA. CDR3 loop: CASSTRTAGEQFF. The CDR3 region has the DNA TGTGCCAGCAGCACCCGGACAGCAGGTGAGCAGTTCTTC.

By sample fraction, this clone is medium-sized (0.01 to 0.1%). The V gene is TRBV5-6, the J gene TRBJ2-2; D possibly corresponds to TRBD2 (6 bases). CDR1 SGHDT and CDR2 YYEEEE come from the germline V gene. The V end lost 3 bases, the J end lost 7 bases, and 16 bases lay between the germline ends. The CDR3 extends over 15 amino acids. This CDR3 reads CASSWRAVSRGELFF. The DNA for the CDR3 is TGTGCCAGCAGCTGGAGGGCGGTTTCTCGCGGGGAGCTGTTTTTT.

The CDR3 sequence: CATSNGGTGDHEQYF. For the CDR3, the DNA is TGTGCCACCAGCAACGGAGGGACAGGGGACCACGAGCAGTACTTC. The genes are TRBV15 and TRBJ2-7; 10 bases align to TRBD1. Germline CDR1 is LNHNV and CDR2 is YYDKDF (reference sequence). CDR3 size: 15 residues. V shed 4 bases, J shed 5 bases, and the junction held 8 bases outside the gene matches.